The present T cell receptor (beta chain) was sequenced within a study of T cell responses to AZD1222 COVID-19 vaccine. TCRdb keeps only in-frame clones here, not all; method: immunoSEQ multiplex PCR. The table lists 100,000 to 110,000 clones, approximately 87% of them singletons, with approximately 16% in the top ten. This clone was seen only a few times. Germline CDR1 reads SNHLY; CDR2 reads FYNNEI. The ends were cut back, 5 bases at V and 2 bases at J, with 12 bases in the middle. The CDR3 is 15 residues long. This receptor was taken from an adult in good health. V is TRBV2 and J is TRBJ2-2; D perhaps matches TRBD1 (6 bases). Material: peripheral blood, obtained on day 0 of AZD1222 vaccination. The CDR3 nucleotides read TGTGCCAGCAGTACAGACAGGAAAAACACCGGGGAGCTGTTTTTT. It codes for CASSTDRKNTGELFF.